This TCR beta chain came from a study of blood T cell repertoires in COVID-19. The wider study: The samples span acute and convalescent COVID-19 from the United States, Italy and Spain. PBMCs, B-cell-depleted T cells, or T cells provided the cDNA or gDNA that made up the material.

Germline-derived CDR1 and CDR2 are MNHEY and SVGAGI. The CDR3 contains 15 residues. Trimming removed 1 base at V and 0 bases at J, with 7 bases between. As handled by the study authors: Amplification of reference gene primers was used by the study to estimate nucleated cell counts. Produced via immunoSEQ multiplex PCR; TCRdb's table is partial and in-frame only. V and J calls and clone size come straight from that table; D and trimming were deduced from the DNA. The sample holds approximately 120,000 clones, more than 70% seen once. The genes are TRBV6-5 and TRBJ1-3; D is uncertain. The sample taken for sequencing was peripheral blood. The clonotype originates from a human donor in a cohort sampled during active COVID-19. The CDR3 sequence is CASSYFHSSGNTIYF. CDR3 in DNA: TGTGCCAGCAGTTACTTTCACAGCTCTGGAAACACCATATATTTT.